This T cell receptor beta chain appears in the sequencing data of a study of blood T cell repertoires in COVID-19. V gave up 3 bases and J gave up 7 bases, with 7 bases separating them. CDR3 length equals 12 residues. From germline, CDR1 is MDHEN and CDR2 SYDVKM. Participant ages covered roughly 18 to 89 years across approximately 25 US areas. Original handling: Scientists estimated how many nucleated cells there were by amplifying reference gene primers. Some clones are missing from TCRdb's copy, which holds only in-frame ones; the method was immunoSEQ multiplex PCR. V and J calls and clone size are copied from that table; D and trimming were computed from the DNA. This sample has around 150,000 clones, with over 60% found just once.

The clonotype originates from a woman in her forties or fifties who had recovered from COVID-19. The chain links TRBV28 to TRBJ2-1, with D uncertain. Sequenced sample: PBMCs or T cells enriched from blood (not recorded which). The CDR3 bases are TGTGCCAGCAGTTTTTCGGTTAATGAGCAGTTCTTC. The encoded protein is CASSFSVNEQFF. The full variable domain, its missing parts supplied by reference TRBV28 and TRBJ2-1, is DVKVTQSSRYLVKRTGEKVFLECVQDMDHENMFWYRQDPGLGLRLIYFSYDVKMKEKGDIPEGYSVSREKKERFSLILESASTNQTSMYLCASSFSVNEQFFGPGTRLTVL.